These T cell receptor beta chains were read from a single sample in a study of T cell repertoires in cytomegalovirus infection. Their cognate antigens are unknown. TCRdb re-called the reads with MiXCR, one entry per CDR3 protein. The table has some 200,000 distinct CDR3 sequences, about 38% seen once; the top ten hold over 45%. This material consisted of CD8+ T cells from cultured PBMCs, taken from culture after CMV antigen stimulation. The origin of the receptors is a human donor in good health (CMV status not recorded). Some clones in this sample may be carry-over from other donors' samples. Each CDR3 is given with its conserved first and last residue. Each record gives: D gene, clone size, J gene, V gene, CDR3 length, CDR3 protein, CDR3 DNA. A D gene is named only where the DNA matches it firmly. The size of a clone is reported for some rows only, either as once, few or many, or as a class for expanded clones.

-,-,TRBJ1-1,TRBV3-1,14,CASSQDLSSTEAFF,TGTGCCAGCAGCCAAGATCTTAGTTCCACTGAAGCTTTCTTT
-,once,TRBJ1-1,TRBV13,18,CASILLRSGGTMNTEAFF,TGTGCCAGCATACTTCTTCGCTCGGGGGGCACCATGAACACTGAAGCTTTCTTT
TRBD2,-,TRBJ2-1,TRBV7-8,15,CASRDSGRTYNEQFF,TGTGCCAGCAGAGATAGCGGGAGAACATACAATGAGCAGTTCTTC
-,-,TRBJ1-2,TRBV29-1,12,CSVPDSPHGYTF,TGCAGCGTACCCGACAGTCCCCATGGCTACACCTTC
-,many,TRBJ1-5,TRBV7-2,14,CASSLTAPYQPQHF,TGTGCCAGCAGCTTAACAGCACCTTATCAGCCCCAGCATTTT
-,-,TRBJ2-5,TRBV7-9,14,CASSPRDLQETQYF,TGTGCCAGCAGCCCTAGGGACCTCCAAGAGACCCAGTACTTC
TRBD2,-,TRBJ2-3,TRBV20-1,18,CSARDYRGLAGATDTQYF,TGCAGTGCTAGAGATTATAGGGGGCTAGCGGGAGCCACAGATACGCAGTATTTT
-,-,TRBJ1-2,TRBV7-8,16,CASSARGRVANYGYTF,TGTGCCAGCAGCGCTAGGGGCAGGGTAGCTAACTATGGCTACACCTTC
TRBD1,few,TRBJ2-1,TRBV28,14,CASSLTGGKNEQFF,TGTGCCAGCAGTCTAACAGGGGGCAAGAATGAGCAGTTCTTC
-,-,TRBJ2-7,TRBV11-1,14,CASSLRMTPGEQYF,TGTGCCAGCAGCTTACGGATGACACCGGGGGAGCAGTACTTC
TRBD2,-,TRBJ2-1,TRBV29-1,18,CSVEGLAGVLSSYNEQFF,TGCAGCGTTGAGGGACTAGCGGGAGTCCTTAGCTCCTACAATGAGCAGTTCTTC
TRBD2,-,TRBJ2-1,TRBV5-4,15,CASSRSGNLPNEQFF,TGTGCCAGCAGCCGTAGCGGGAATCTACCCAATGAGCAGTTCTTC
TRBD2,-,TRBJ2-3,TRBV28,17,CASIQREKLDSTDTQYF,TGTGCCAGCATACAGCGGGAGAAGCTAGATAGCACAGATACGCAGTATTTT
-,-,TRBJ2-2,TRBV7-3,17,CASSLTPGRDFTGELFF,TGTGCCAGCAGCTTAACTCCGGGCAGGGACTTCACCGGGGAGCTGTTTTTT
-,-,TRBJ2-3,TRBV29-1,14,CSVDPGHSTDTQYF,TGCAGCGTTGATCCGGGACACAGCACAGATACGCAGTATTTT